Listed here is a single T cell receptor beta chain. Between the trimmed V and J ends, which lost 7 bases and 2 bases, there was a span of 11 bases. Germline CDR1 LGHDT, CDR2 YNNKEL (reference sequence). This CDR3 comprises 13 residues. These data come from a study of CD8+CD57+ T cells in acquired aplastic anemia. The use of genomic DNA as template underpinned the TCR beta VDJ and CDR3 profiling. TCRdb reprocessed the reads with MiXCR, giving one entry per CDR3 protein. The sample has 200,000 or so distinct CDR3 sequences, around 65% seen once. The rearrangement uses TRBV3-1 and TRBJ1-1; no definite D call. The sequencing input was sorted CD4+, CD8+, or CD8+CD57+ T cells (not recorded which) from PBMCs. The receptor comes from a human donor with severe aplastic anemia or a healthy control (not recorded which). This CDR3 is CASNAAGNTEAFF. The CDR3 nucleotides are TGTGCCAGCAACGCCGCCGGCAACACTGAAGCTTTCTTT.